This T cell receptor beta chain comes out of a study of regulatory T cells in long-lasting Graves disease. The CDR3 is 15 residues long. Germline V gives CDR1 SGHTA, CDR2 FQGTGA. Time point meaning: persistent/refractory GD, antithyroid drugs over 5 years with positive TRAb. Isolated PBMC RNA provided the starting material for the TCR library. This clonotype was counted at least ten times. An end of the junction differs from the germline gene, which may be a read error. According to the study, TCR beta libraries were built with iRepertoire HTBI primers and CDR3-region Arm-PCR. MiXCR, applied by TCRdb to the multiplex PCR reads, yields one record per CDR3 protein. The sample has more than 650,000 distinct CDR3 sequences; roughly 30% are singletons.

The rearrangement joins TRBV7-3 to TRBJ1-2; TRBD1 might be the D (5 bases). The source is a female donor with Graves disease. The sample here was peripheral blood mononuclear cells (PBMCs), taken when the disease was refractory, from a patient treated with antithyroid drugs. The CDR3: CASSLTGGVDYGYTF. The CDR3, as DNA: TGTGCCAGCAGCCTAACAGGTGGCGTGGACTATGGCTACACCTTC.